This TCR beta chain was identified in a study of CD8+ T cells in alopecia areata. Sequencing relied on a cDNA template that was reverse transcribed from extracted RNA. Using immunoSEQ multiplex PCR, the repertoire was profiled, and TCRdb retains in-frame clones only, with some absent. The data show 150,000 to 200,000 clones, with around 60% seen just once and under 15% held by the top ten. The V segment lost 8 bases and the J segment 2 bases; nucleotides outside the gene matches: 8. Germline V lookup: CDR1 GTSNPN, CDR2 SVGIG (reference sequence). The CDR3 is 13 amino acids. This sequence was found in a human donor with alopecia areata. The sample consisted of CD4+ T cells sorted from blood, taken at week 0. The chain links TRBV30 to TRBJ1-1; the match to TRBD1 covers 7 bases. CDR3 DNA sequence: TGTGCCGGGACAGTAAAAAGTAACACTGAAGCTTTCTTT. Translation: CAGTVKSNTEAFF.